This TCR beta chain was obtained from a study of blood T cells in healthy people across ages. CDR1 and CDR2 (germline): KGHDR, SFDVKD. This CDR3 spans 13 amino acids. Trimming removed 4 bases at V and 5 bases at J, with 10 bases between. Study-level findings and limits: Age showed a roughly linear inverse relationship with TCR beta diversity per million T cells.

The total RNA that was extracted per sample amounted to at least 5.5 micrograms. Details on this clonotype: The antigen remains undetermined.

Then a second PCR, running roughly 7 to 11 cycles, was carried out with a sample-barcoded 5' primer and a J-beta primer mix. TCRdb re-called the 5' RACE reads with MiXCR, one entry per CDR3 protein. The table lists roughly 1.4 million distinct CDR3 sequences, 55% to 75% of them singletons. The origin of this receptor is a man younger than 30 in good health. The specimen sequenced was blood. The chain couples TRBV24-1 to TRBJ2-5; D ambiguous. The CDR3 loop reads CATSDYSTETQYF. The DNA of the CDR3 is TGTGCCACCAGTGACTATTCAACTGAGACCCAGTACTTC.